This record looks at one T cell receptor (beta chain) sequence and its context. This sample is drawn from a study of blood T cell repertoires in COVID-19. Germline assignment: CDR1 MNHEY and CDR2 SVGAGI. This CDR3 has 14 residues. The ends lost 8 bases at V and 1 base at J; junction bases unmatched: 7. TCRdb's table, derived via immunoSEQ multiplex PCR, lists solely in-frame clones and lacks some. Of more than 95,000 clones listed, approximately 82% are singletons. The chain carries TRBV6-5 and TRBJ2-5; TRBD1 matches at 7 bases. The clonotype comes from a man aged 55 to 70 with acute or convalescent COVID-19. Material for sequencing was peripheral blood. The DNA of the CDR3 is TGTGCCAGCTCGCAAGACAGGGTCCAAGAGACCCAGTACTTC. Encoded protein: CASSQDRVQETQYF.